One and the same sample provided the 29 T cell receptor beta chains below, sequenced in a study of cytomegalovirus exposure and HLA in healthy donors. The PCR made use of 60 Vbeta and 13 Jbeta primers. Sequencing was performed with immunoSEQ multiplex PCR; in TCRdb, only in-frame clones are kept and a portion is missing. Of over 150,000 clones in the sample, roughly 80% were seen once. Sequencing was done on a sample of PBMCs. These receptor sequences come from a man in his forties in good health and CMV-seronegative.

The V gene is TRBV7-9, the J gene TRBJ2-2, with 8 bases identical to TRBD1. The germline CDR1 and CDR2 sequences are SEHNR and FQNEAQ (reference sequence). The CDR3 has 15 residues. Germline trimming cut 3 bases from V and 6 bases from J; bases unmatched to any gene: 6. The CDR3 DNA follows: TGTGCCAGCAGCTTGCCGGGACAGGAAGCCGGGGAGCTGTTTTTT. Protein sequence: CASSLPGQEAGELFF.

V usage is TRBV19 and J usage is TRBJ1-3, with D hard to call. The CDR3 spans 17 residues. Germline V gene data show CDR1 as LNHDA and CDR2 as SQIVND (reference sequence). Trimming shortened V by 0 bases and J by 4 bases, and 16 bases separated the two germline ends. The DNA of the CDR3 is TGTGCCAGTAGTATAGAAATAAGCGGATCCTTGGGAAACACCATATATTTT. Amino acid sequence: CASSIEISGSLGNTIYF. The full variable domain, its missing parts supplied by reference TRBV19 and TRBJ1-3, is DGGITQSPKYLFRKEGQNVTLSCEQNLNHDAMYWYRQDPGQGLRLIYYSQIVNDFQKGDIAEGYSVSREKKESFPLTVTSAQKNPTAFYLCASSIEISGSLGNTIYFGEGSWLTVV.

Worth noting for this clone: The identical CDR3 is also encoded by other nucleotide sequences in the sample. This chain connects TRBV4-3 to TRBJ2-7; 8 bases match TRBD2. Germline V lookup: CDR1 LGHNA, CDR2 YSLEER. The V segment lost 0 bases and the J segment 2 bases; nucleotides outside the gene matches: 3. The CDR3 covers 15 residues. The CDR3 is CASSQDLGGAYEQYF. In nucleotides, the CDR3 is TGCGCCAGCAGCCAAGATCTCGGGGGGGCCTACGAGCAGTACTTC.

The J gene is TRBJ1-4, the V gene TRBV18; D gene unclear. Germline-derived CDR1 and CDR2 are KGHSH and LQKENI. The CDR3 is 12 amino acids. V lost 1 base and J 8 bases, leaving 5 bases between the germline ends. CDR3 sequence (DNA): TGTGCCAGCTCACCACTTCAGGAAAAACTGTTTTTT. It specifies CASSPLQEKLFF.

The genes are TRBV7-9 and TRBJ1-3; maybe TRBD1 (5 bases). CDR1 SEHNR and CDR2 FQNEAQ come from the germline V gene (reference sequence). Trimming removed 5 bases at V and 4 bases at J, with 15 bases between. CDR3 length equals 15 residues. The CDR3: CASSNPFRAGNTIYF. CDR3 in DNA: TGTGCCAGCAGCAACCCGTTCAGGGCCGGAAACACCATATATTTT.

The chain employs TRBV19 and TRBJ2-5, with 10 bases identical to TRBD2. Trimming cost V 3 bases and J 14 bases; bases outside gene matches: 12. The CDR3 has 14 amino acids. Germline CDR1 LNHDA, CDR2 SQIVND (reference sequence). DNA for the CDR3: TGTGCCAGTAGTATGGAAGCGGGGGGGCGTGGGGAATACTTC. Encoded protein: CASSMEAGGRGEYF.

CDR3 residues: CASSTSDRAGYTF. DNA of the CDR3: TGTGCCAGTAGTACTTCTGACAGGGCTGGCTACACCTTC. The chain links TRBV19 to TRBJ1-2; TRBD1 agrees at 7 bases. Germline V lookup: CDR1 LNHDA, CDR2 SQIVND (reference sequence). The CDR3 has 13 residues. The V gene end was trimmed by 4 bases and the J gene end by 7 bases; junction bases not matched to a gene: 6. Full variable domain (remainder filled in from reference TRBV19 and TRBJ1-2): DGGITQSPKYLFRKEGQNVTLSCEQNLNHDAMYWYRQDPGQGLRLIYYSQIVNDFQKGDIAEGYSVSREKKESFPLTVTSAQKNPTAFYLCASSTSDRAGYTFGSGTRLTVV.

V and J are TRBV5-1 and TRBJ2-1; D may be TRBD2 (6 bases). The CDR3 covers 14 residues. V was shortened by 4 bases and J by 8 bases, with 16 bases between the two germline ends. From germline, CDR1 is SGHRS and CDR2 YFSETQ. This chain's CDR3 is CASSPQAGTDEQFF. The CDR3, as DNA: TGCGCCAGCAGCCCCCAGGCGGGGACGGATGAGCAGTTCTTC.

This chain uses TRBV9 with TRBJ2-7, with TRBD2 matching 7 bases. This CDR3 contains 15 residues. V shed 0 bases and J 1 base; nucleotides not matched to a gene: 4. The germline CDR1 and CDR2 sequences are SGDLS and YYNGEE. The CDR3: CASSVGNSGSYEQYF. CDR3 in DNA: TGTGCCAGCAGCGTAGGGAATAGCGGGTCCTACGAGCAGTACTTC.

The rearrangement joins TRBV9 to TRBJ1-2, with 8 nucleotides matching TRBD1. The CDR3 contains 13 residues. V was pared by 3 bases and J by 8 bases, with 6 bases of the junction left unmatched. In germline, CDR1 is SGDLS, CDR2 YYNGEE. This chain's CDR3 is CASSAGQGEGYTF. The CDR3 DNA sequence: TGTGCCAGCAGCGCAGGACAGGGAGAAGGCTACACCTTC.

V gene TRBV6-1 combines with J gene TRBJ2-7; TRBD1 matches 9 bases. CDR1 is MNHNS, CDR2 SASEGT, per germline. The junction had 5 bases not matched to a gene; V was cut back by 4 bases and J by 7 bases. CDR3 size: 13 residues. The CDR3 DNA reads TGTGCCAGCAGTGGGGACAGGGTACGGGAGCAGTACTTC. Encoded protein: CASSGDRVREQYF.

The chain is built from TRBV5-1 and TRBJ2-5, with D possibly being TRBD1 (5 bases). The germline V gene encodes CDR1 SGHRS and CDR2 YFSETQ. The length of the CDR3 is 12 residues. Deletions cut 4 bases from V and 3 bases from J, with 7 bases between. Written as DNA, the CDR3 is TGCGCCAGCAGCGCGACAGAAGAGACCCAGTACTTC. It specifies CASSATEETQYF. The variable domain in full, completed from reference TRBV5-1 and TRBJ2-5, reads KAGVTQTPRYLIKTRGQQVTLSCSPISGHRSVSWYQQTPGQGLQFLFEYFSETQRNKGNFPGRFSGRQFSNSRSEMNVSTLELGDSALYLCASSATEETQYFGPGTRLLVL.

The chain carries TRBV4-1 and TRBJ2-7, with a tentative D call TRBD1 (6 bases). The germline CDR1 and CDR2 sequences are MGHRA and YSYEKL. This CDR3 has 13 residues. The ends were cut back, 4 bases at V and 7 bases at J, with 14 bases in the middle. Here the CDR3 DNA reads TGCGCCAGCAGCCCCCTACCTACAGGGGAGCAGTACTTC. This sequence encodes CASSPLPTGEQYF.

J is TRBJ2-7 and V is TRBV7-2, with TRBD1 matching over 7 bases. V lost 7 bases to trimming and J lost 2 bases; unmatched junction nucleotides: 11. Germline lookup yields CDR1 SGHTA and CDR2 FQGNSA. The CDR3 has 15 amino acids. CDR3 nucleotide sequence: TGTGCCAGCACCCCCTACAGGGGTGTCCCCTACGAGCAGTACTTC. Protein: CASTPYRGVPYEQYF.

The rearrangement links TRBV7-3 to TRBJ2-5; the match to TRBD1 covers 7 bases. The CDR3 totals 13 residues. Looked up from germline, CDR1 is SGHTA and CDR2 is FQGTGA. The V segment lost 5 bases and the J segment 7 bases; nucleotides outside the gene matches: 7. For the CDR3, the DNA is TGTGCCAGCAGCCCCCGACAGGGTGGGACCCAGTACTTC. It is translated as CASSPRQGGTQYF. Filled out from reference TRBV7-3 and TRBJ2-5, the complete variable domain reads GAGVSQTPSNKVTEKGKYVELRCDPISGHTALYWYRQSLGQGPEFLIYFQGTGAADDSGLPNDRFFAVRPEGSVSTLKIQRTERGDSAVYLCASSPRQGGTQYFGPGTRLLVL.

This clone was observed a handful of times. The rearrangement joins TRBV20-1 to TRBJ1-2, with TRBD1 as a possible D gene (5 bases). The CDR3 covers 10 residues. The germline V gene has CDR1 DFQATT and CDR2 SNEGSKA (reference sequence). Trimming pared 5 bases from V and 6 bases from J, leaving 7 bases between. The CDR3 DNA sequence: TGCAGTGCTGGCAGGGATGGCTACACCTTC. The encoded protein is CSAGRDGYTF.

For the CDR3, the DNA is TGTGCCAGCAGCCTGAGTCCCCCACAGGGGGCGGGAAAGGACGAGCAGTACTTC. As protein: CASSLSPPQGAGKDEQYF. The gene calls are TRBV5-4 and TRBJ2-7; TRBD1 matches 9 bases. Germline values: CDR1 SGHNT, CDR2 YYREEE (reference sequence). Trimming at V came to 4 bases and at J to 5 bases, leaving 19 bases not matched to a gene. The CDR3 totals 18 residues. The full variable domain, with the rest looked up from reference TRBV5-4 and TRBJ2-7, is ETGVTQSPTHLIKTRGQQVTLRCSSQSGHNTVSWYQQALGQGPQFIFQYYREEENGRGNFPPRFSGLQFPNYSSELNVNALELDDSALYLCASSLSPPQGAGKDEQYFGPGTRLTVT.

This chain connects TRBV6-5 to TRBJ2-5; a weak D match, TRBD1 (5 bases). The CDR3 has 13 amino acids. Germline-derived CDR1 and CDR2 are MNHEY and SVGAGI. The V gene lost 8 bases and the J gene lost 5 bases, with 15 bases spanning the gap. In DNA form, the CDR3 reads TGTGCCAGCGGCCAATCAGGGTTTGAGACCCAGTACTTC. Protein: CASGQSGFETQYF.

This clone was counted between two and nine times. CDR3 in DNA: TGTGCCAGCAGCCCGCTAAAGCGGGGGACAGATACGCAGTATTTT. Translation: CASSPLKRGTDTQYF. V and J are TRBV11-2 and TRBJ2-3; TRBD2 matches 8 bases. V lost 5 bases, J lost 3 bases, and 7 bases stayed unmatched. The CDR3 has 15 residues. CDR1 is SGHAT, CDR2 FQNNGV, per germline. The full variable domain, its missing parts supplied by reference TRBV11-2 and TRBJ2-3, is EAGVAQSPRYKIIEKRQSVAFWCNPISGHATLYWYQQILGQGPKLLIQFQNNGVVDDSQLPKDRFSAERLKGVDSTLKIQPAKLEDSAVYLCASSPLKRGTDTQYFGPGTRLTVL.

The chain joins TRBV19 to TRBJ1-4; 7 positions agree with TRBD1. After removal of 5 bases from V and 3 bases from J, the junction contained 6 bases not matched to a gene. Germline CDR1 and CDR2: LNHDA and SQIVND (reference sequence). This CDR3 region has 15 residues. CDR3 residues: CASSSRDRPNEKLFF. The CDR3 region has the DNA TGTGCCAGTAGTTCCCGGGACAGACCTAATGAAAAACTGTTTTTT. The full variable domain, completed using reference TRBV19 and TRBJ1-4, is DGGITQSPKYLFRKEGQNVTLSCEQNLNHDAMYWYRQDPGQGLRLIYYSQIVNDFQKGDIAEGYSVSREKKESFPLTVTSAQKNPTAFYLCASSSRDRPNEKLFFGSGTQLSVL.

This clone was found a few times. J is TRBJ1-4 and V is TRBV10-3, with 9 bases identical to TRBD1. V gave up 2 bases and J gave up 7 bases; unmatched junction bases: 2. CDR1 and CDR2 (germline): ENHRY, SYGVKD. This CDR3 region has 14 residues. CDR3 loop: CAISEGTGSEKLFF. Written as DNA, the CDR3 is TGTGCCATCAGTGAGGGGACAGGGTCTGAAAAACTGTTTTTT.

CDR3 bases: TGTGCCAGCAGTTACCGGCAGGACTATGGCTACACCTTC. It is translated as CASSYRQDYGYTF. This chain joins TRBV6-5 and TRBJ1-2, with D uncertain. V lost 2 bases, J lost 3 bases, and 7 bases lay in between. The CDR3 is 13 amino acids. Looked up from germline, CDR1 is MNHEY and CDR2 is SVGAGI.

The chain joins TRBV25-1 to TRBJ2-3, with D possibly TRBD2 on 6 matching bases. Trimming took off 0 bases at V and 6 bases at J, with 10 bases between the two ends. Germline V gene sequence: CDR1 MGHDK, CDR2 SYGVNS. CDR3 length: 14 amino acids. The CDR3 is CASSEYWEEDTQYF. The CDR3 DNA reads TGTGCCAGCAGTGAATATTGGGAGGAGGATACGCAGTATTTT. Combining the CDR3 with reference TRBV25-1 and TRBJ2-3 gives the whole variable domain EADIYQTPRYLVIGTGKKITLECSQTMGHDKMYWYQQDPGMELHLIHYSYGVNSTEKGDLSSESTVSRIRTEHFPLTLESARPSHTSQYLCASSEYWEEDTQYFGPGTRLTVL.

This chain links TRBV6-5 with TRBJ1-1; 8 nucleotides align to TRBD1. Germline V gives CDR1 MNHEY, CDR2 SVGAGI. The CDR3 has 15 residues. With V trimmed by 1 base and J by 8 bases, 9 bases remained unmatched. DNA for the CDR3: TGTGCCAGCAGTTACTATTTGGACAGGGCGGGCGAAGCTTTCTTT. Protein product: CASSYYLDRAGEAFF.

In its sample, this clone was seen once. Here the CDR3 reads CASSYSGGPADTQYF. The CDR3 DNA reads TGTGCCAGCAGTTACTCGGGGGGGCCGGCAGATACGCAGTATTTT. The genes are TRBV6-5 and TRBJ2-3; tentative D call: TRBD2 (7 bases). Between the trimmed V and J ends, which lost 0 bases and 4 bases, there was a span of 11 bases. Germline V gene data show CDR1 as MNHEY and CDR2 as SVGAGI. The CDR3 is 15 residues long.

V gene TRBV6-5 combines with J gene TRBJ1-4; D is uncertain. Trimming cost V 2 bases and J 6 bases, with 7 bases left between them. This CDR3 spans 13 amino acids. CDR1 MNHEY and CDR2 SVGAGI come from the germline V gene. For the CDR3, the DNA is TGTGCCAGCAGTTACAGAGGTTATGAAAAACTGTTTTTT. Amino acids: CASSYRGYEKLFF.

CDR3 sequence: CASSQRAPGGNQPQHF. CDR3 nucleotide sequence: TGCGCCAGCAGCCAGAGGGCGCCTGGGGGCAATCAGCCCCAGCATTTT. The gene calls are TRBV4-1 and TRBJ1-5; D is unresolved. The CDR3 consists of 16 residues. V was shortened by 3 bases and J by 2 bases, with 14 bases between the two germline ends. Germline CDR1 reads MGHRA; CDR2 reads YSYEKL.

J is TRBJ1-3 and V is TRBV5-1; 7 bases align to TRBD1. With V trimmed by 4 bases and J by 2 bases, 6 bases remained unmatched. The CDR3 spans 15 residues. Germline-derived CDR1 and CDR2 are SGHRS and YFSETQ. DNA for the CDR3: TGCGCCAGCAGCATTGTAACAGGGGCTGGAAACACCATATATTTT. Protein product: CASSIVTGAGNTIYF. Supplemented by reference TRBV5-1 and TRBJ1-3, the full variable domain reads KAGVTQTPRYLIKTRGQQVTLSCSPISGHRSVSWYQQTPGQGLQFLFEYFSETQRNKGNFPGRFSGRQFSNSRSEMNVSTLELGDSALYLCASSIVTGAGNTIYFGEGSWLTVV.

A single count supports this clone. The V call is TRBV5-1, the J call TRBJ2-2; TRBD2 matches 10 bases. The germline V gene encodes CDR1 SGHRS and CDR2 YFSETQ. V lost 7 bases to trimming and J lost 3 bases; unmatched junction nucleotides: 3. CDR3 length: 14 residues. DNA for the CDR3: TGCGCCAGCGGTACTAGCGGGGACACCGGGGAGCTGTTTTTT. Its translation: CASGTSGDTGELFF.